These 21 T cell receptor beta chains came from one sample sequenced in a study of PD-1 blockade in classical Hodgkin lymphoma. In every patient, relapse followed autologous stem cell transplantation, while exposure to brentuximab vedotin differed. Sequencing used immunoSEQ multiplex PCR; TCRdb keeps in-frame clones, though not all of them. The repertoire holds 40,000 or so clones, about three quarters seen once, with roughly 9.8% in the top ten. The sequenced sample was peripheral blood mononuclear cells (PBMCs), obtained at baseline. The receptors derive from a human donor with classical Hodgkin lymphoma.

In this sample, this clone turned up once. This rearrangement joins TRBV28 to TRBJ2-7, with 7 bases identical to TRBD1. The CDR3 is 14 amino acids. CDR1 is MDHEN, CDR2 SYDVKM, per germline. V shed 2 bases, J shed 6 bases, and the junction held 7 bases outside the gene matches. For the CDR3, the DNA is TGTGCCAGCAGTTTACGCACGAACAGGGGCGAGCAGTACTTC. Translating it yields CASSLRTNRGEQYF.

In DNA, the CDR3 is TGTGCCAGCAGTCAGTGGACCCCGCCCTACGAGCAGTACTTC. Protein: CASSQWTPPYEQYF. The gene calls are TRBV6-5 and TRBJ2-7; D is undetermined. Trimming took off 5 bases at V and 2 bases at J, with 13 bases between the two ends. CDR1 is MNHEY and CDR2 is SVGAGI in the germline V gene. This CDR3 comprises 14 residues.

J is TRBJ2-2 and V is TRBV5-6, with a tentative D call TRBD2 (5 bases). Looked up from germline, CDR1 is SGHDT and CDR2 is YYEEEE. Trimming removed 2 bases at V and 7 bases at J, with 6 bases between. This CDR3 is 12 amino acids long. This chain's CDR3 is CASSLAVGELFF. CDR3 sequence (DNA): TGTGCCAGCAGCTTAGCGGTCGGGGAGCTGTTTTTT.

This chain links TRBV19 with TRBJ2-1; D perhaps matches TRBD2 (6 bases). The germline gives CDR1 LNHDA, CDR2 SQIVND (reference sequence). The CDR3 has 14 amino acids. The germline V and J ends were trimmed by 1 base and 6 bases, with 10 bases remaining between them. The CDR3 reads CASSIAGVGNEQFF. Written as DNA, the CDR3 is TGTGCCAGTAGTATAGCGGGAGTAGGCAATGAGCAGTTCTTC.

The chain couples TRBV29-1 to TRBJ1-5, with TRBD1 identical over 8 bases. The V segment lost 6 bases and the J segment 6 bases; nucleotides outside the gene matches: 4. The CDR3 consists of 12 residues. Germline V gene lookup returns CDR1 SQVTM and CDR2 ANQGSEA. DNA for the CDR3: TGCAGCGTCCGGACAGGGAGTCAGCCCCAGCATTTT. Translation: CSVRTGSQPQHF.

The V and J genes are TRBV19 and TRBJ1-2, with D possibly TRBD1 on 5 matching bases. The CDR3 is 15 amino acids. V dropped 5 bases and J dropped 0 bases, with 13 bases sitting between them. CDR1 and CDR2 (germline): LNHDA, SQIVND (reference sequence). In DNA form, the CDR3 reads TGTGCCAGTAGTCCTTTCGGGGGTACTAACTATGGCTACACCTTC. Its protein product is CASSPFGGTNYGYTF.

DNA of the CDR3: TGTGCCATGGGTGAAGAGGGACCGTCCTACGAGCAGTACTTC. Amino acid sequence: CAMGEEGPSYEQYF. The V call is TRBV10-3, the J call TRBJ2-7; D may match TRBD1 or TRBD2 (5 bases each). Trimming took off 9 bases at V and 1 base at J, with 16 bases between the two ends. Germline V lookup: CDR1 ENHRY, CDR2 SYGVKD. There are 14 residues in the CDR3.

This clone was seen a few times. The V gene is TRBV5-4, the J gene TRBJ2-1, with D perhaps TRBD2 (5 bases). The CDR3 runs 13 residues. V dropped 4 bases and J dropped 10 bases, with 15 bases sitting between them. CDR1 and CDR2 from the germline V gene are SGHNT and YYREEE (reference sequence). CDR3 sequence (DNA): TGTGCCAGCAGCCCCAAACCCCGGGAAGAGCAGTTCTTC. It yields the protein CASSPKPREEQFF.

CDR3 sequence (DNA): TGTGCCTGGAGTGTATCGGGGGCCGGCAATGAGCAGTTCTTC. As protein: CAWSVSGAGNEQFF. This sequence joins TRBV30 and TRBJ2-1; D possibly matches TRBD1 or TRBD2 (6 bases each). The CDR3 runs to 14 residues. Trimming removed 0 bases at V and 6 bases at J, with 12 bases between. CDR1 is GTSNPN, CDR2 SVGIG, per germline (reference sequence). Drawing the rest from reference TRBV30 and TRBJ2-1, the complete variable domain is SQTIHQWPATLVQPVGSPLSLECTVEGTSNPNLYWYRQAAGRGLQLLFYSVGIGQISSEVPQNLSASRPQDRQFILSSKKLLLSDSGFYLCAWSVSGAGNEQFFGPGTRLTVL.

V gene TRBV5-1 combines with J gene TRBJ2-7; 10 bases map to TRBD2. The CDR3 is made up of 17 amino acids. Germline V lookup: CDR1 SGHRS, CDR2 YFSETQ. The V gene end was trimmed by 1 base and the J gene end by 1 base; junction bases not matched to a gene: 8. The DNA for the CDR3 is TGCGCCAGCAGCTTGAGGTCTAGCGGGAGCGTGTCCTACGAGCAGTACTTC. Translating it yields CASSLRSSGSVSYEQYF.

The chain has TRBV2 and TRBJ1-3; 7 positions agree with TRBD1. Germline V CDR1 and CDR2: SNHLY, FYNNEI. CDR3 size: 15 residues. V was pared by 6 bases and J by 0 bases, with 5 bases of the junction left unmatched. This CDR3 is CASRPDRVSGNTIYF. CDR3 bases: TGTGCCAGCAGACCCGACAGGGTCTCTGGAAACACCATATATTTT.

The gene calls are TRBV14 and TRBJ2-5; D is ambiguous. In germline, CDR1 is SGHDN, CDR2 FVKESK. CDR3 length equals 13 residues. The V gene lost 0 bases and the J gene lost 5 bases, with 7 bases spanning the gap. The CDR3 spells CASSQEMGETQYF. The CDR3 nucleotides are TGTGCCAGCAGCCAAGAAATGGGGGAGACCCAGTACTTC.

J is TRBJ2-3 and V is TRBV9; TRBD2 matches 8 bases. The V segment lost 6 bases and the J segment 3 bases; nucleotides outside the gene matches: 9. This CDR3 spans 15 amino acids. Germline V gives CDR1 SGDLS, CDR2 YYNGEE. The CDR3 DNA sequence: TGTGCCAGCAACCGGGAGGGCCATTTTACAGATACGCAGTATTTT. Translation gives CASNREGHFTDTQYF.

This chain joins TRBV5-5 and TRBJ1-1; 8 bases fit TRBD1. Trimming removed 6 bases from V and 0 bases from J; junction bases left unmatched: 4. The germline V gene encodes CDR1 SGHKS and CDR2 YYEKEE (reference sequence). The CDR3 runs to 14 residues. DNA for the CDR3: TGTGCCAGCACCCCGGACAGGGTGAACACTGAAGCTTTCTTT. Protein sequence: CASTPDRVNTEAFF.

V is TRBV4-1 and J is TRBJ2-5; TRBD2 is a possible D gene (6 bases). Matching the DNA end better, TRBJ2-7 makes the J call doubtful. The CDR3 consists of 14 residues. CDR1 is MGHRA, CDR2 YSYEKL, per germline. The CDR3 region is CASALREAGNEQYF. Here the CDR3 DNA reads TGCGCCAGCGCCCTGCGGGAAGCGGGTAACGAGCAGTACTTC.

The rearrangement joins TRBV2 to TRBJ2-3; D uncertain. The CDR3 covers 11 residues. In germline, CDR1 is SNHLY, CDR2 FYNNEI. Trimming removed 3 bases from V and 5 bases from J, with 3 bases in between. This CDR3 reads CASSEVDTQYF. The CDR3 DNA reads as TGTGCCAGCAGTGAGGTAGATACGCAGTATTTT.

This clone was counted between two and nine times. This rearrangement joins TRBV6-1 to TRBJ1-5; maybe TRBD1 (5 bases). V was shortened by 1 base and J by 2 bases, with 12 bases between the two germline ends. This CDR3 spans 16 amino acids. Germline V gene sequence: CDR1 MNHNS, CDR2 SASEGT. The CDR3 sequence is CASSEGRVSGNQPQHF. The DNA for the CDR3 is TGTGCCAGCAGTGAAGGCAGGGTCTCGGGCAATCAGCCCCAGCATTTT.

This chain connects TRBV2 to TRBJ1-1; D might be TRBD1 (6 bases). Germline CDR1 SNHLY, CDR2 FYNNEI. This CDR3 region has 14 residues. Trimming stripped 10 bases from V and 1 base from J, with 16 bases between. CDR3 loop: CATRARDTNTEAFF. Here the CDR3 DNA reads TGTGCCACTCGGGCCCGGGACACGAACACTGAAGCTTTCTTT. The full variable domain, with the rest looked up from reference TRBV2 and TRBJ1-1, is EPEVTQTPSHQVTQMGQEVILRCVPISNHLYFYWYRQILGQKVEFLVSFYNNEISEKSEIFDDQFSVERPDGSNFTLKIRSTKLEDSAMYFCATRARDTNTEAFFGQGTRLTVV.

Sample share makes this clone medium-sized. The chain carries TRBV29-1 and TRBJ2-7; D is perhaps TRBD2 (5 bases). The CDR3 spans 12 residues. Germline-derived CDR1 and CDR2 are SQVTM and ANQGSEA. V shed 4 bases and J shed 0 bases, with 7 bases lying between them. The CDR3 region has the DNA TGCAGCGTTGGAGGAGGCTCCTACGAGCAGTACTTC. As protein: CSVGGGSYEQYF.

The V gene is TRBV2, the J gene TRBJ2-1; D is ambiguous. Germline values: CDR1 SNHLY, CDR2 FYNNEI. The V end lost 7 bases, the J end lost 9 bases, and 16 bases lay between the germline ends. This CDR3 spans 13 amino acids. CDR3 region: CASNGITQSEQFF. The DNA of the CDR3 is TGTGCCAGCAATGGTATTACACAGTCTGAGCAGTTCTTC. The variable domain in full, with the rest retrieved from reference TRBV2 and TRBJ2-1, is EPEVTQTPSHQVTQMGQEVILRCVPISNHLYFYWYRQILGQKVEFLVSFYNNEISEKSEIFDDQFSVERPDGSNFTLKIRSTKLEDSAMYFCASNGITQSEQFFGPGTRLTVL.

V is TRBV5-1 and J is TRBJ2-5; D may be TRBD2 (6 bases). The germline V gene encodes CDR1 SGHRS and CDR2 YFSETQ. The V and J ends lost 4 bases and 5 bases respectively, with 15 bases between them. The CDR3 runs to 14 residues. CDR3 residues: CASSLRDFRETQYF. The CDR3 DNA sequence: TGCGCCAGCAGCCTGAGGGACTTCAGGGAGACCCAGTACTTC. Supplemented by reference TRBV5-1 and TRBJ2-5, the full variable domain reads KAGVTQTPRYLIKTRGQQVTLSCSPISGHRSVSWYQQTPGQGLQFLFEYFSETQRNKGNFPGRFSGRQFSNSRSEMNVSTLELGDSALYLCASSLRDFRETQYFGPGTRLLVL.